Below, 23 T cell receptor beta chains from the same sample are listed, as sequenced in a study of T cell changes during pregnancy in multiple sclerosis. Clones were read by immunoSEQ multiplex PCR, and TCRdb kept only the in-frame ones, dropping some. The top ten clones hold 0.35% to 0.45% of a sample with some 40,000 clones, under 95% of them seen once. Source: CD4+ T cells from peripheral blood mononuclear cells, taken in the third trimester of pregnancy. These receptors originate from a female donor in good health, enrolled as a control in a pregnancy study.

This clone was found once. The rearrangement links TRBV27 to TRBJ2-7; D uncertain. The CDR3 loop spans 14 amino acids. Trimming left V 0 bases short and J 0 bases short, with 6 bases between. Germline V gives CDR1 MNHEY, CDR2 SMNVEV (reference sequence). CDR3 region: CASSLSQISYEQYF. DNA for the CDR3: TGTGCCAGCAGTTTATCCCAGATCTCCTACGAGCAGTACTTC.

This sequence joins TRBV20-1 and TRBJ2-1; 7 nucleotides align to TRBD2. The CDR3 extends over 10 amino acids. The V segment lost 4 bases and the J segment 15 bases; nucleotides outside the gene matches: 6. CDR1 is DFQATT and CDR2 is SNEGSKA in the germline V gene (reference sequence). The CDR3 loop reads CSATWREWFF. CDR3 nucleotides: TGCAGTGCTACGTGGCGGGAGTGGTTCTTC.

This sequence joins TRBV30 and TRBJ1-4; D is possibly TRBD1 (5 bases). Trimming took 4 bases from V and 0 from J, leaving 12 bases between them. Germline V CDR1 and CDR2: GTSNPN, SVGIG (reference sequence). The CDR3 loop spans 15 amino acids. The CDR3 sequence: CAWKDSIATNEKLFF. CDR3 DNA: TGTGCCTGGAAAGACAGCATTGCAACTAATGAAAAACTGTTTTTT.

This clone was detected once. The rearrangement uses TRBV5-1 and TRBJ2-1; 13 bases align to TRBD2. This CDR3 spans 13 amino acids. V shed 5 bases and J 9 bases; nucleotides not matched to a gene: 2. CDR1 and CDR2 (germline): SGHRS, YFSETQ. Here the CDR3 reads CASSRTSGSEQFF. The CDR3 nucleotides read TGCGCCAGCAGTCGGACTAGCGGGAGTGAGCAGTTCTTC.

This clone is a singleton in its sample. The J gene is TRBJ2-7, the V gene TRBV14, with TRBD2 as a possible D gene (5 bases). Trimming removed 5 bases at V and 0 bases at J, with 11 bases between. The CDR3 contains 14 residues. Germline assignment: CDR1 SGHDN and CDR2 FVKESK. The CDR3 reads CASSFGGSSYEQYF. In DNA, the CDR3 is TGTGCCAGCAGCTTCGGCGGGTCCTCCTACGAGCAGTACTTC.

The chain recombines TRBV18 with TRBJ1-5; TRBD1 is a possible D gene (6 bases). Trimming pared 1 base from V and 7 bases from J, leaving 17 bases between. The CDR3 spans 16 residues. CDR1 and CDR2 (germline): KGHSH, LQKENI. The CDR3 DNA is TGTGCCAGCTCACCACGCGACGGGCAGGGGAAACAGCCCCAGCATTTT. Its protein is CASSPRDGQGKQPQHF.

This chain joins TRBV7-9 and TRBJ2-7, with a tentative D call TRBD2 (5 bases). V gave up 5 bases and J gave up 5 bases, with 13 bases separating them. The germline CDR1 and CDR2 sequences are SEHNR and FQNEAQ (reference sequence). The CDR3 has 13 amino acids. CDR3 protein: CASSLIRGHEQYF. The DNA for the CDR3 is TGTGCCAGCAGCCTGATACGGGGTCACGAGCAGTACTTC. Based on the CDR3 plus reference TRBV7-9 and TRBJ2-7, the full variable domain is DTGVSQNPRHKITKRGQNVTFRCDPISEHNRLYWYRQTLGQGPEFLTYFQNEAQLEKSRLLSDRFSAERPKGSFSTLEIQRTEQGDSAMYLCASSLIRGHEQYFGPGTRLTVT.

V usage is TRBV10-1 and J usage is TRBJ2-3; D might be TRBD1 (5 bases). The V gene's germline CDR1 is WNHNN and CDR2 SYGVQD (reference sequence). The CDR3 runs to 15 residues. The V gene lost 0 bases and the J gene lost 2 bases, with 9 bases spanning the gap. CDR3: CASSESTVYTDTQYF. Written as DNA, the CDR3 is TGCGCCAGCAGTGAGTCGACAGTCTACACAGATACGCAGTATTTT.

The chain couples TRBV6-4 to TRBJ1-1; no reliable D call. Germline V gives CDR1 MRHNA, CDR2 SNTAGT. The CDR3 is made up of 13 amino acids. Trimming took 6 bases from V and 1 from J, leaving 9 bases between them. The CDR3 nucleotides are TGTGCCAGCAGGAGGACTGGGAACACTGAAGCTTTCTTT. Residues: CASRRTGNTEAFF.

The rearrangement links TRBV5-1 to TRBJ2-7; D gene ambiguous. Germline CDR1 SGHRS, CDR2 YFSETQ. The CDR3 is 16 residues long. V was clipped by 0 bases and J by 7 bases, with 20 bases between them. The CDR3 protein is CASSLAGDTWIEEQYF. The CDR3 DNA is TGCGCCAGCAGCTTGGCCGGTGACACCTGGATTGAAGAGCAGTACTTC.

V gene TRBV29-1 combines with J gene TRBJ2-6; D may be TRBD2 (6 bases). Germline V gives CDR1 SQVTM, CDR2 ANQGSEA. The CDR3 runs 14 residues. The ends were cut back, 3 bases at V and 4 bases at J, with 10 bases in the middle. CDR3 nucleotides: TGCAGCGTTGAGGTTGGGAGGGGGGCCAACGTCCTGACTTTC. Translating it yields CSVEVGRGANVLTF.

CDR3 coding DNA: TGTGCCAGTAGTATTCAAAGCTTACTAGCGGGAGGAGCCTACGAGCAGTACTTC. Translated: CASSIQSLLAGGAYEQYF. The chain recombines TRBV19 with TRBJ2-7, with 12 bases that match TRBD2. CDR3 length equals 18 residues. V was clipped by 3 bases and J by 2 bases; unmatched bases: 11. Germline CDR1 is LNHDA and CDR2 is SQIVND (reference sequence).

This chain links TRBV11-2 with TRBJ2-3; tentatively, D is TRBD2 (6 bases). This CDR3 is built from 15 residues. V was trimmed by 1 base and J by 1 base, leaving 9 bases between them. CDR1 is SGHAT and CDR2 is FQNNGV in the germline V gene. The CDR3 protein is CASSLAGGGTDTQYF. The CDR3 DNA reads TGTGCCAGCAGCTTAGCTGGCGGGGGCACAGATACGCAGTATTTT.

Written as DNA, the CDR3 is TGTGCCAGCAGCCCGGAAGGGGGGGGTGAAAAACTGTTTTTT. It translates to CASSPEGGGEKLFF. This chain links TRBV2 with TRBJ1-4; TRBD1 is a possible D gene (6 bases). Trimming shortened V by 6 bases and J by 7 bases, and 15 bases separated the two germline ends. Germline V CDR1 and CDR2: SNHLY, FYNNEI. The CDR3 is made up of 14 amino acids. Together with reference TRBV2 and TRBJ1-4, the CDR3 gives the full variable domain: EPEVTQTPSHQVTQMGQEVILRCVPISNHLYFYWYRQILGQKVEFLVSFYNNEISEKSEIFDDQFSVERPDGSNFTLKIRSTKLEDSAMYFCASSPEGGGEKLFFGSGTQLSVL.

The V gene is TRBV5-1, the J gene TRBJ2-2; 14 bases are shared with TRBD2. The CDR3 is 19 amino acids. V lost 4 bases, J lost 0 bases, and 8 bases stayed unmatched. Germline V gene lookup returns CDR1 SGHRS and CDR2 YFSETQ. This CDR3 is CASSPKGLAGVANTGELFF. The DNA of the CDR3 is TGCGCCAGCAGCCCAAAGGGACTAGCGGGGGTCGCGAACACCGGGGAGCTGTTTTTT.

V usage is TRBV11-2 and J usage is TRBJ1-4, with a possible D match to TRBD1 (5 bases). Trimming pared 1 base from V and 11 bases from J, leaving 14 bases between. Germline CDR1 reads SGHAT; CDR2 reads FQNNGV. The CDR3 spans 14 residues. The CDR3 DNA reads as TGTGCCAGCAGCTTAGGTGCGGGGACGGAGAAACTGTTTTTT. Translation gives CASSLGAGTEKLFF.

This clone was found a few times. The V call is TRBV2, the J call TRBJ1-3, with TRBD1 as a possible D gene (5 bases). Germline values: CDR1 SNHLY, CDR2 FYNNEI. The CDR3 sequence is 14 residues long. V lost 4 bases and J 5 bases, leaving 12 bases between the germline ends. CDR3 in amino acids: CASSVTSGRNTIYF. CDR3 sequence (DNA): TGTGCCAGCAGTGTCACGTCAGGGAGAAACACCATATATTTT.

V is TRBV6-5 and J is TRBJ2-3; D may be TRBD1 (5 bases). Germline V lookup: CDR1 MNHEY, CDR2 SVGAGI. The CDR3 covers 13 residues. V lost 7 bases to trimming and J lost 2 bases, with 10 bases between them. The CDR3 nucleotides are TGTGCCAGCAAGGGGTGGGTCACAGATACGCAGTATTTT. It encodes CASKGWVTDTQYF.

The chain uses TRBV28 and TRBJ2-2; 11 bases are shared with TRBD2. V was clipped by 5 bases and J by 7 bases; unmatched bases: 9. CDR3 length: 16 residues. Germline-derived CDR1 and CDR2 are MDHEN and SYDVKM. The CDR3 nucleotides read TGTGCCAGCAGTCCCCTTAGCGGGAGGGCAGGCGGGGAGCTGTTTTTT. Amino acid sequence: CASSPLSGRAGGELFF.

This clone was seen once. This chain links TRBV6-1 with TRBJ2-1; 8 nucleotides agree with TRBD1. CDR1 and CDR2 from the germline V gene are MNHNS and SASEGT. J was trimmed by 5 bases and V by 7 bases; bases with no gene match: 7. This CDR3 spans 14 amino acids. This chain's CDR3 is CASNQGQVNNEQFF. The CDR3 DNA sequence: TGTGCCAGCAACCAGGGACAGGTAAACAATGAGCAGTTCTTC.

This rearrangement joins TRBV30 to TRBJ2-3; possible D gene TRBD2, 5 bases. Germline CDR1 GTSNPN, CDR2 SVGIG (reference sequence). V was pared by 0 bases and J by 12 bases, with 22 bases between. This CDR3 region has 15 residues. The CDR3 DNA reads as TGTGCCTGGAGTGTACCCGGGATCCCCCGTGCCCTTCAGTATTTT. Amino acid sequence: CAWSVPGIPRALQYF.

V is TRBV5-1 and J is TRBJ1-3; perhaps TRBD1 as D (5 bases). Germline values: CDR1 SGHRS, CDR2 YFSETQ. The V gene lost 4 bases and the J gene lost 8 bases, with 13 bases spanning the gap. This CDR3 has 13 amino acids. CDR3 DNA sequence: TGCGCCAGCAGCACTCAGGGAGGGGACACCATATATTTT. Amino acid sequence: CASSTQGGDTIYF.

J is TRBJ2-3 and V is TRBV6-5; 9 positions match TRBD2. The CDR3 is 14 residues long. Losses at the gene ends were 2 bases for V and 7 bases for J; bases not matched to a gene: 4. Germline V gene data show CDR1 as MNHEY and CDR2 as SVGAGI. The CDR3 region is CASSYAGGRNTQYF. The CDR3 nucleotides are TGTGCCAGCAGTTACGCGGGAGGGCGGAATACGCAGTATTTT.